These 30 T cell receptor beta chains were sequenced from one sample in a study of control samples from healthy donors and cancer patients. Libraries were prepared by immunoSEQ multiplex PCR; TCRdb keeps only in-frame clonotypes and omits some of them. Of about 120,000 clones in the sample, approximately 92% were seen once. The specimen was PBMCs. The receptors derive from a woman between 50 and 59 years old with colorectal cancer.

The chain employs TRBV6-2 or TRBV6-3 and TRBJ2-3; 8 bases are shared with TRBD2. This CDR3 region has 16 residues. Germline-derived CDR1 and CDR2 are MNHEY and SVGEGT. J was trimmed by 5 bases and V by 2 bases; bases with no gene match: 9. The CDR3 is CASSYMTGRALDTQYF. The CDR3 nucleotides are TGTGCCAGCAGTTACATGACCGGGAGGGCCCTAGATACGCAGTATTTT.

V is TRBV6-5 and J is TRBJ1-1; a possible D gene is TRBD1 (6 bases). V gave up 8 bases and J gave up 0 bases, with 10 bases separating them. CDR1 and CDR2 (germline): MNHEY, SVGAGI. The CDR3 sequence is 13 residues long. The CDR3 nucleotides read TGTGCCAGCCCGGGACACATGAACACTGAAGCTTTCTTT. This gives the protein CASPGHMNTEAFF.

The genes are TRBV5-6 and TRBJ1-5, with 8 bases that match TRBD1. The CDR3 covers 16 residues. Germline V gene data show CDR1 as SGHDT and CDR2 as YYEEEE. Trimming took 4 bases from V and 0 from J; bases not matched to a gene: 6. The CDR3 DNA reads TGTGCCAGCAGCATGGCGACAGGGGATAGCAATCAGCCCCAGCATTTT. Its translation: CASSMATGDSNQPQHF.

The chain employs TRBV2 and TRBJ2-7; 10 bases are shared with TRBD1. After removal of 8 bases from V and 0 bases from J, the junction contained 7 bases not matched to a gene. The CDR3 extends over 15 amino acids. Germline-derived CDR1 and CDR2 are SNHLY and FYNNEI. The CDR3 bases are TGTGCCAGCGGAAGGGACAGGGGCACCTCCTACGAGCAGTACTTC. This gives the protein CASGRDRGTSYEQYF.

The J gene is TRBJ2-5, the V gene TRBV19; 7 nucleotides align to TRBD1. Germline V gene lookup returns CDR1 LNHDA and CDR2 SQIVND (reference sequence). The CDR3 length is 15 residues. V gave up 3 bases and J gave up 5 bases; unmatched junction bases: 9. CDR3 residues: CASSMADRVKETQYF. In DNA, the CDR3 is TGTGCCAGTAGTATGGCCGACAGGGTTAAGGAGACCCAGTACTTC.

V is TRBV5-1 and J is TRBJ1-2; 7 positions agree with TRBD1. The CDR3 totals 18 residues. The ends lost 3 bases at V and 8 bases at J; junction bases unmatched: 22. CDR1 and CDR2 (germline): SGHRS, YFSETQ. CDR3 region: CASSSGNHVVGQRQGYTF. CDR3 in DNA: TGCGCCAGCAGCTCGGGTAATCATGTTGTGGGACAGCGACAGGGCTACACCTTC. The variable domain in full, completed from reference TRBV5-1 and TRBJ1-2, reads KAGVTQTPRYLIKTRGQQVTLSCSPISGHRSVSWYQQTPGQGLQFLFEYFSETQRNKGNFPGRFSGRQFSNSRSEMNVSTLELGDSALYLCASSSGNHVVGQRQGYTFGSGTRLTVV.

With respect to this clone: In the same sample, other DNA sequences code for this CDR3. This chain uses TRBV7-3 with TRBJ2-6; tentatively, D is TRBD1 (6 bases). V dropped 3 bases and J dropped 0 bases, with 12 bases sitting between them. CDR3 length equals 17 residues. CDR1 is SGHTA and CDR2 is FQGTGA in the germline V gene. The CDR3 DNA sequence: TGTGCCAGCAGCTTTGGACAGCCAAACTCTGGGGCCAACGTCCTGACTTTC. Translated, it gives CASSFGQPNSGANVLTF.

The chain combines TRBV9 with TRBJ2-1; TRBD2 matches 12 bases. The CDR3 totals 17 residues. V lost 2 bases, J lost 8 bases, and 11 bases stayed unmatched. Germline V gene sequence: CDR1 SGDLS, CDR2 YYNGEE. Written as DNA, the CDR3 is TGTGCCAGCAGCGTCGGAACTAGCGGGGGGTACTGGGATGAGCAGTTCTTC. This encodes CASSVGTSGGYWDEQFF.

V and J are TRBV7-2 and TRBJ1-2; TRBD1 aligns across 7 bases. J was trimmed by 5 bases and V by 5 bases; bases with no gene match: 11. The germline V gene has CDR1 SGHTA and CDR2 FQGNSA. There are 15 residues in the CDR3. The CDR3 nucleotides are TGTGCCAGCAGCGTAGGGACAGCGGGCGGGTATGGCTACACCTTC. Encoded protein: CASSVGTAGGYGYTF.

The CDR3 here is CASSLESGTNYGYTF. The CDR3 bases are TGTGCCAGCAGCTTGGAATCAGGGACTAACTATGGCTACACCTTC. The rearrangement joins TRBV5-4 to TRBJ1-2, with D perhaps TRBD1 (5 bases). The V end was cut by 0 bases, the J end by 0 bases, with 9 bases between. The CDR3 has 15 amino acids. Germline CDR1 reads SGHNT; CDR2 reads YYREEE (reference sequence).

The chain joins TRBV5-4 to TRBJ2-3; 8 bases line up with TRBD2. Unmatched junction bases numbered 6, after V lost 0 bases and J lost 0 bases. This CDR3 comprises 17 residues. CDR1 is SGHNT, CDR2 YYREEE, per germline (reference sequence). The CDR3 is CASSLAGGGPSTDTQYF. CDR3 DNA sequence: TGTGCCAGCAGCTTGGCGGGCGGGGGGCCTAGCACAGATACGCAGTATTTT.

This clone showed up just once. The chain has TRBV19 and TRBJ2-3; TRBD1 agrees at 11 bases. Germline-derived CDR1 and CDR2 are LNHDA and SQIVND (reference sequence). Losses at the gene ends were 3 bases for V and 5 bases for J; bases not matched to a gene: 1. The CDR3 sequence is 14 residues long. The CDR3 bases are TGTGCCAGTAGTATCGGGACAGGGGGAGATACGCAGTATTTT. It translates to CASSIGTGGDTQYF.

The chain links TRBV10-3 to TRBJ2-3; 11 nucleotides agree with TRBD1. From germline, CDR1 is ENHRY and CDR2 SYGVKD. This CDR3 spans 14 amino acids. Trimming took 3 bases from V and 10 from J; bases not matched to a gene: 6. CDR3 sequence reads: CAISDSGTGGSQYF. The CDR3 DNA is TGTGCCATCAGTGATTCCGGGACAGGGGGTTCGCAGTATTTT.

The gene calls are TRBV25-1 and TRBJ2-5; D remains ambiguous. CDR3 length equals 15 residues. V lost 4 bases and J lost 1, with 13 bases in between. Germline-derived CDR1 and CDR2 are MGHDK and SYGVNS. The DNA of the CDR3 is TGTGCCAGCAGTGCCAGTCGTCCAGGCCAAGAGACCCAGTACTTC. This encodes CASSASRPGQETQYF.

J is TRBJ1-6 and V is TRBV3-1 (or the pseudogene TRBV3-2); the match to TRBD1 covers 8 bases. The germline V gene encodes CDR1 LGHDT and CDR2 YNNKEL (reference sequence). This CDR3 spans 16 amino acids. Unmatched junction bases numbered 5, after V lost 0 bases and J lost 7 bases. CDR3 bases: TGTGCCAGCAGCCAAGAAACAGGGGGAGGGAATTCACCCCTCCACTTT. Residues: CASSQETGGGNSPLHF.

The V and J genes are TRBV21-1 and TRBJ2-2. TRBV21-1 is annotated as a pseudogene. The CDR3 is made up of 13 amino acids. CDR3 residues: CASSNGGAGELFF. Here the CDR3 DNA reads TGTGCCAGCAGCAACGGGGGCGCCGGGGAGCTGTTTTTT.

The chain carries TRBV19 and TRBJ2-6; no reliable D call. This CDR3 comprises 15 residues. CDR1 is LNHDA, CDR2 SQIVND, per germline (reference sequence). Trimming stripped 5 bases from V and 4 bases from J, with 12 bases between. CDR3 residues: CASSDRSLGANVLTF. In DNA, the CDR3 is TGTGCCAGTAGTGACCGTTCCCTAGGGGCCAACGTCCTGACTTTC.

The CDR3 bases are TGCGCCAGCACGGAGGGTGTGATAGGAAACACCATATATTTT. It encodes CASTEGVIGNTIYF. The rearrangement uses TRBV10-2 and TRBJ1-3; D not certain. The V gene lost 7 bases and the J gene lost 4 bases, with 14 bases spanning the gap. This CDR3 comprises 14 residues. Germline lookup yields CDR1 WSHSY and CDR2 SAAADI.

The V call is TRBV6-1, the J call TRBJ2-5; 10 bases are a match to TRBD2. V dropped 5 bases and J dropped 5; count of bases not matched to a gene: 11. Per germline, CDR1 MNHNS and CDR2 SASEGT. CDR3 size: 16 residues. The CDR3 loop reads CASSKGSSGSRETQYF. The CDR3 region has the DNA TGTGCCAGCAGTAAAGGATCTAGCGGGAGTAGGGAGACCCAGTACTTC.

The chain joins TRBV12-3 or TRBV12-4 to TRBJ2-1; no reliable D call. The CDR3 totals 13 residues. The V end lost 2 bases, the J end lost 6 bases, and 8 bases lay between the germline ends. The CDR3 DNA reads TGTGCCAGCAGTTTAAGAGGATTCAATGAGCAGTTCTTC. Translation gives CASSLRGFNEQFF.

This clone appeared once. The rearrangement joins TRBV2 to TRBJ1-4; a weak D match, TRBD1 (6 bases). The CDR3 spans 16 residues. CDR1 is SNHLY and CDR2 is FYNNEI in the germline V gene. Trimming took 1 base from V and 7 from J, leaving 16 bases between them. CDR3 coding DNA: TGTGCCAGCAGTGAAGTTACGGGCAGGGGAGGTGAAAAACTGTTTTTT. It yields the protein CASSEVTGRGGEKLFF. The variable domain in full, with the rest retrieved from reference TRBV2 and TRBJ1-4, is EPEVTQTPSHQVTQMGQEVILRCVPISNHLYFYWYRQILGQKVEFLVSFYNNEISEKSEIFDDQFSVERPDGSNFTLKIRSTKLEDSAMYFCASSEVTGRGGEKLFFGSGTQLSVL.

The rearrangement uses TRBV6-1 and TRBJ1-4; tentatively, D is TRBD1 (5 bases). This CDR3 is built from 15 residues. Per germline, CDR1 MNHNS and CDR2 SASEGT. Trimming took off 1 base at V and 8 bases at J, with 14 bases between the two ends. The CDR3 loop reads CASSEDVRVVEKLFF. The CDR3 DNA reads as TGTGCCAGCAGTGAAGATGTCAGGGTGGTGGAAAAACTGTTTTTT.

This chain uses TRBV28 with TRBJ1-2; D unclear. Per germline, CDR1 MDHEN and CDR2 SYDVKM. There are 12 residues in the CDR3. V was shortened by 7 bases and J by 5 bases, with 11 bases between the two germline ends. CDR3 sequence: CASTEKQYGYTF. The CDR3 DNA follows: TGTGCCAGCACCGAGAAACAGTATGGCTACACCTTC.

The chain uses TRBV9 and TRBJ2-7; D may be TRBD2 (6 bases). Germline loops: CDR1 SGDLS, CDR2 YYNGEE. The CDR3 is 15 residues long. The ends were cut back, 4 bases at V and 0 bases at J, with 14 bases in the middle. CDR3 residues: CASSPGTHSSYEQYF. The DNA of the CDR3 is TGTGCCAGCAGCCCCGGGACTCATAGCTCCTACGAGCAGTACTTC.

The V gene is TRBV4-1, the J gene TRBJ2-3, with TRBD2 matching over 9 bases. Germline-derived CDR1 and CDR2 are MGHRA and YSYEKL. The CDR3 runs to 18 residues. Trimming removed 3 bases from V and 6 bases from J; junction bases left unmatched: 16. For the CDR3, the DNA is TGCGCCAGCAGCCATCTCCTAAAAGTTAGGCGGGAGGGGGATACGCAGTATTTT. Translating gives CASSHLLKVRREGDTQYF.

The V call is TRBV12-3 or TRBV12-4, the J call TRBJ2-7; TRBD1 is a possible D gene (6 bases). Trimming stripped 5 bases from V and 1 base from J, with 9 bases between. This CDR3 is 13 amino acids long. CDR3 nucleotides: TGTGCCAGCAGTGGACAGTGGTCCTACGAGCAGTACTTC. As protein: CASSGQWSYEQYF.

The genes are TRBV7-2 and TRBJ2-5; TRBD2 aligns across 9 bases. The CDR3 has 16 residues. J lost 2 bases, V lost 1 base, and 5 bases had no gene match. Germline lookup yields CDR1 SGHTA and CDR2 FQGNSA. CDR3 in DNA: TGTGCCAGCAGCTTAGTGAGCGGGGGGACTCAAGAGACCCAGTACTTC. Protein sequence: CASSLVSGGTQETQYF.

The genes are TRBV5-1 and TRBJ2-3, with 8 bases matching TRBD1. CDR3 size: 14 residues. Germline CDR1 is SGHRS and CDR2 is YFSETQ. V lost 4 bases and J lost 6; bases outside the gene matches: 7. As DNA, the CDR3 is TGCGCCAGCAGCCCCGGACAGGGTAGGGATACGCAGTATTTT. The encoded protein is CASSPGQGRDTQYF.

This sequence joins TRBV7-9 and TRBJ1-6, with TRBD1 identical over 7 bases. J was trimmed by 0 bases and V by 5 bases; bases with no gene match: 1. This CDR3 has 15 residues. Germline V lookup: CDR1 SEHNR, CDR2 FQNEAQ (reference sequence). The CDR3 DNA reads as TGTGCCAGCAGCCGGGACAGCTCCTATAATTCACCCCTCCACTTT. As protein: CASSRDSSYNSPLHF. Looking up the rest from reference TRBV7-9 and TRBJ1-6 gives the full variable domain: DTGVSQNPRHKITKRGQNVTFRCDPISEHNRLYWYRQTLGQGPEFLTYFQNEAQLEKSRLLSDRFSAERPKGSFSTLEIQRTEQGDSAMYLCASSRDSSYNSPLHFGNGTRLTVT.

The DNA of the CDR3 is TGTGCCAGCAGCGCGACGACAGGGAGTCCTGGAAACACCATATATTTT. Protein product: CASSATTGSPGNTIYF. The chain carries TRBV9 and TRBJ1-3, with TRBD1 matching 7 bases. The germline CDR1 and CDR2 sequences are SGDLS and YYNGEE. Unmatched junction bases numbered 8, after V lost 3 bases and J lost 2 bases. The CDR3 runs to 16 residues.